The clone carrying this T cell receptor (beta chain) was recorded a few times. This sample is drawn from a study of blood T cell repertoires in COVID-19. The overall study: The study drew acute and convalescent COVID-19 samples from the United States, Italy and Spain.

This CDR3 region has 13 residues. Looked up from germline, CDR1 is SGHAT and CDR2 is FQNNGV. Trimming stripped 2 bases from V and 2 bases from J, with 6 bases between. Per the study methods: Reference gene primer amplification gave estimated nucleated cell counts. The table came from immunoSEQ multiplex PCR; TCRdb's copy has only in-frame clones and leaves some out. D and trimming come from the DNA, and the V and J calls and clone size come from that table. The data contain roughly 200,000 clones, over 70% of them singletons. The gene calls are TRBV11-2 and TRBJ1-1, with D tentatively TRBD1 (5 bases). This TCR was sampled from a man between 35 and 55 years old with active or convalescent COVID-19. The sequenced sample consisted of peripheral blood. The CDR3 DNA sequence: TGTGCCAGCAGCTTACAGGGAAACACTGAAGCTTTCTTT. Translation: CASSLQGNTEAFF.